This T cell receptor beta chain was documented in a study of sequential checkpoint blockade in melanoma. As for the study in general: Maintenance nivolumab came after either treatment sequence.

Indicated treatment: randomized to nivolumab then ipilimumab (arm A) or the reverse (arm B). The CDR3 length is 17 residues. V was pared by 0 bases and J by 1 base, with 7 bases of the junction left unmatched. Germline lookup yields CDR1 SGHDT and CDR2 YYEEEE. Using immunoSEQ multiplex PCR, the repertoire was profiled, and TCRdb retains in-frame clones only, with some absent. The table records tens of thousands of clones, about 89% of them present only once. This chain connects TRBV5-6 to TRBJ2-3, with 8 bases lining up with TRBD2. This clonotype was obtained from a human donor with melanoma. The specimen was CD8+ T cells sorted from blood (inferred from file names), collected from a patient given nivolumab and ipilimumab in sequence. The DNA of the CDR3 is TGTGCCAGCAGCTTGGGGAGCGGGAGACGGGGCACAGATACGCAGTATTTT. Translated, it gives CASSLGSGRRGTDTQYF.